These 14 T cell receptor beta chains were all obtained from the same sample, sequenced in a study of shared clonotypes between healthy human individuals. Libraries were prepared by immunoSEQ multiplex PCR; TCRdb keeps only in-frame clonotypes and omits some of them. The table records 1,400,000 or so clones, approximately 98.5% of them present only once. The specimen was naive CD4+ T cells sorted from blood. Described subset: CD45RA+ positively selected. The receptors here all came from a man aged 25 to 40 in good health.

In this sample, this clone turned up once. The V and J genes are TRBV4-1 and TRBJ2-7; D gene unclear. V was pared by 0 bases and J by 2 bases, with 8 bases between. The CDR3 spans 14 residues. Germline V CDR1 and CDR2: MGHRA, YSYEKL. CDR3 sequence reads: CASSQEPNTYEQYF. CDR3 DNA sequence: TGCGCCAGCAGCCAAGAACCGAATACCTACGAGCAGTACTTC.

This clone was observed a single time. The chain couples TRBV5-1 to TRBJ1-1; D may be TRBD1 (6 bases). This CDR3 region has 14 residues. Germline V CDR1 and CDR2: SGHRS, YFSETQ. The germline V and J ends were trimmed by 4 bases and 1 base, with 11 bases remaining between them. The CDR3 region has the DNA TGCGCCAGCAGCCTCCGGGACAAGAACACTGAAGCTTTCTTT. The encoded protein is CASSLRDKNTEAFF.

This chain joins TRBV13 and TRBJ2-2; the match to TRBD1 covers 7 bases. With V trimmed by 5 bases and J by 1 base, 7 bases remained unmatched. CDR3 length: 16 residues. CDR1 and CDR2 from the germline V gene are PRHDT and FYEKMQ (reference sequence). The CDR3 DNA is TGTGCCAGCAGCCTACGCCGACAGGGGAACACCGGGGAGCTGTTTTTT. Translating it yields CASSLRRQGNTGELFF.

The genes are TRBV5-4 and TRBJ2-7; D tentatively reads TRBD1 or TRBD2 (5 bases each). Germline values: CDR1 SGHNT, CDR2 YYREEE (reference sequence). CDR3 size: 14 residues. V was pared by 2 bases and J by 2 bases, with 11 bases between. In nucleotides, the CDR3 is TGTGCCAGCAGCTTATCGGGGCCCACCTACGAGCAGTACTTC. Translated, it gives CASSLSGPTYEQYF.

V is TRBV18 and J is TRBJ2-5; 8 bases are a match to TRBD1. The CDR3 spans 17 residues. V was pared by 3 bases and J by 4 bases, with 13 bases of the junction left unmatched. Germline lookup yields CDR1 KGHSH and CDR2 LQKENI. The chain's CDR3 is CASSPLVLGQGRETQYF. The CDR3 coding sequence is TGTGCCAGCTCACCCCTCGTTTTAGGACAGGGAAGAGAGACCCAGTACTTC. Combining the CDR3 with reference TRBV18 and TRBJ2-5 gives the whole variable domain NAGVMQNPRHLVRRRGQEARLRCSPMKGHSHVYWYRQLPEEGLKFMVYLQKENIIDESGMPKERFSAEFPKEGPSILRIQQVVRGDSAAYFCASSPLVLGQGRETQYFGPGTRLLVL.

J is TRBJ2-1 and V is TRBV18; 8 bases are a match to TRBD1. V was clipped by 3 bases and J by 2 bases; unmatched bases: 3. The germline gives CDR1 KGHSH, CDR2 LQKENI. The CDR3 runs 15 residues. This CDR3 reads CASSPRQGTYNEQFF. Written as DNA, the CDR3 is TGTGCCAGCTCACCCCGACAGGGGACCTACAATGAGCAGTTCTTC.

The rearrangement uses TRBV9 and TRBJ2-1; D not resolved. CDR3 length: 11 amino acids. Trimming pared 5 bases from V and 8 bases from J, leaving 8 bases between. CDR1 SGDLS and CDR2 YYNGEE come from the germline V gene. The CDR3 loop reads CASSTAHEQFF. The CDR3 DNA is TGTGCCAGCAGTACAGCCCATGAGCAGTTCTTC.

The rearrangement joins TRBV7-9 to TRBJ1-2, with D perhaps matching TRBD1 (6 bases). V gave up 5 bases and J gave up 8 bases, with 21 bases separating them. Germline V CDR1 and CDR2: SEHNR, FQNEAQ (reference sequence). The CDR3 runs to 15 residues. The CDR3 region is CASSRALSQGPGYTF. The CDR3 DNA reads TGTGCCAGCAGCCGAGCCCTATCACAGGGACCAGGCTACACCTTC.

V and J are TRBV7-9 and TRBJ2-7; D not certain. The germline CDR1 and CDR2 sequences are SEHNR and FQNEAQ (reference sequence). Between the trimmed V and J ends, which lost 4 bases and 7 bases, there was a span of 11 bases. The CDR3 has 12 amino acids. CDR3 sequence: CASSYHLGEQYF. DNA of the CDR3: TGTGCCAGCAGCTATCACCTTGGGGAGCAGTACTTC.

This clone appeared once. The chain uses TRBV5-1 and TRBJ2-2, with 10 bases fitting TRBD2. CDR1 and CDR2 from the germline V gene are SGHRS and YFSETQ. Trimming at V came to 1 base and at J to 4 bases, leaving 4 bases not matched to a gene. The CDR3 length is 16 residues. CDR3 coding DNA: TGCGCCAGCAGCTTGACACTAGCGGGACGCACCGGGGAGCTGTTTTTT. Amino acid sequence: CASSLTLAGRTGELFF.

The rearrangement uses TRBV19 and TRBJ2-2; perhaps D is TRBD1 or TRBD2 (5 bases each). V lost 6 bases and J lost 6, with 17 bases in between. The length of the CDR3 is 15 residues. Germline loops: CDR1 LNHDA, CDR2 SQIVND (reference sequence). This CDR3 is CASRSASRGAGELFF. CDR3 bases: TGTGCCAGTAGGTCCGCTAGCAGAGGGGCCGGGGAGCTGTTTTTT.

This chain connects TRBV5-1 to TRBJ2-3, with D perhaps TRBD1 (5 bases). Germline V gene sequence: CDR1 SGHRS, CDR2 YFSETQ. This CDR3 is 15 amino acids long. V was pared by 5 bases and J by 5 bases, with 18 bases between. The CDR3 bases are TGCGCCAGCAGACCAGGGCTACCTCAGGGAGATACGCAGTATTTT. It yields the protein CASRPGLPQGDTQYF.

The CDR3 sequence: CASSYSYRDTEAFF. The CDR3 DNA reads TGTGCCAGTAGCTATAGCTACAGGGACACTGAAGCTTTCTTT. The chain links TRBV19 to TRBJ1-1, with a possible D match to TRBD1 (6 bases). V lost 6 bases and J lost 3, with 14 bases in between. The CDR3 is made up of 14 amino acids. Germline CDR1 is LNHDA and CDR2 is SQIVND (reference sequence). Using reference TRBV19 and TRBJ1-1 for the parts outside the CDR3, the full variable domain is DGGITQSPKYLFRKEGQNVTLSCEQNLNHDAMYWYRQDPGQGLRLIYYSQIVNDFQKGDIAEGYSVSREKKESFPLTVTSAQKNPTAFYLCASSYSYRDTEAFFGQGTRLTVV.

The chain is built from TRBV4-1 and TRBJ2-7; 11 nucleotides agree with TRBD1. CDR1 is MGHRA and CDR2 is YSYEKL in the germline V gene. The CDR3 covers 18 residues. With V trimmed by 0 bases and J by 0 bases, 7 bases remained unmatched. CDR3 sequence reads: CASSQESLGTGGSYEQYF. The CDR3 DNA is TGCGCCAGCAGCCAAGAAAGCTTAGGGACAGGGGGCTCCTACGAGCAGTACTTC.